The source of this T cell receptor beta chain is a study of T cell clonotyping in hematopoietic cell transplantation. This CDR3 has 15 amino acids. The count of this clone is one. Clones were sequenced by immunoSEQ multiplex PCR, and TCRdb holds only the in-frame ones, with some missing. The table shows 4,500 to 5,000 clones, with 90% occurring only once. This clonotype was obtained from a middle-aged man in good health. Some clones in this sample may be carry-over from other donors' samples. V and J are TRBV21-1 and TRBJ2-7; TRBD1, as called in the table, went unchecked against the DNA. TRBV21-1 is listed as a pseudogene. Sequencing input: peripheral blood mononuclear cells. The CDR3 loop reads CASSKDKQPFHEQYF. In nucleotides, the CDR3 is TGTGCCAGCAGCAAAGATAAACAGCCCTTCCACGAGCAGTACTTC.